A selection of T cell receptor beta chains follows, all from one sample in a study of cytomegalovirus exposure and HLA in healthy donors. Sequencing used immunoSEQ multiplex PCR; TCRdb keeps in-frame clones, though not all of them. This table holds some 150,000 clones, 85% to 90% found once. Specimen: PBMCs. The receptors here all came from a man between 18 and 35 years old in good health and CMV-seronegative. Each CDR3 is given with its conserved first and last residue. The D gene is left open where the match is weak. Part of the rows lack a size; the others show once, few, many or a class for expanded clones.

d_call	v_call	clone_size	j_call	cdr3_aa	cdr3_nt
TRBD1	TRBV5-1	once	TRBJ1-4	CASSLGDSDRVKKLFF	TGCGCCAGCAGCTTGGGGGACAGCGACAGGGTAAAAAAACTGTTTTTT
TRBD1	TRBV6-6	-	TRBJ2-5	CASSQTRDRGQETQYF	TGTGCCAGCAGCCAGACACGGGACAGGGGGCAAGAGACCCAGTACTTC
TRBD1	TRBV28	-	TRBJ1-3	CASSLFSLTGAQGIIGNTIYF	TGTGCCAGCAGTTTATTTAGCCTGACAGGGGCCCAGGGCATTATTGGAAACACCATATATTTT
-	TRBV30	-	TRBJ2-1	CAWSVRGTYNEQFF	TGTGCCTGGAGTGTACGGGGAACCTACAATGAGCAGTTCTTC
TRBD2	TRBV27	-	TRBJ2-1	CASSLRTSGRASVQFSEQFF	TGTGCCAGCAGTTTAAGGACTAGCGGGAGGGCCTCGGTTCAATTTAGTGAGCAGTTCTTC
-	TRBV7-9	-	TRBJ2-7	CASSTREQYF	TGTGCCAGCAGCACCAGGGAGCAGTACTTC
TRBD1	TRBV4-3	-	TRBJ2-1	CASSPDRAGYNEQFF	TGCGCCAGCAGCCCGGACAGGGCGGGGTACAATGAGCAGTTCTTC
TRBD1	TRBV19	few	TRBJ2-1	CASSLLPGTVNNEQFF	TGTGCCAGTAGTCTACTTCCCGGGACAGTCAACAATGAGCAGTTCTTC
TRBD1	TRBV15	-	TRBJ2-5	CATSRTKTGSETQYF	TGTGCCACCAGCAGAACTAAGACAGGGTCGGAGACCCAGTACTTC
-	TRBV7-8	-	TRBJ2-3	CASSFNEASTDTQYF	TGTGCCAGCAGCTTTAACGAAGCTAGCACAGATACGCAGTATTTT
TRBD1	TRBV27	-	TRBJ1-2	CASSLSSTGDPDGYTF	TGTGCCAGCAGTTTATCATCAACAGGGGATCCGGATGGCTACACCTTC
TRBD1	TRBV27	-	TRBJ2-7	CASSAPGQKRYYEQYF	TGTGCCAGCAGTGCGCCGGGACAGAAAAGATACTACGAGCAGTACTTC
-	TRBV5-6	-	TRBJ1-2	CASSPLTGYGYTF	TGTGCCAGCAGCCCCTTGACAGGCTATGGCTACACCTTC
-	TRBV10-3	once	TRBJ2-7	CAISILKGGQYF	TGTGCCATCAGCATACTCAAGGGAGGGCAGTACTTC
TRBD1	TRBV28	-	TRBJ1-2	CASGDRTYGYTF	TGTGCCAGCGGGGACAGAACTTATGGCTACACCTTC
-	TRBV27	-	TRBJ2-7	CASSWVGLSSYEQYF	TGTGCCAGCAGTTGGGTGGGGCTTTCATCCTACGAGCAGTACTTC
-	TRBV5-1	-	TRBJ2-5	CASSLEVRLEETQYF	TGCGCCAGCAGCTTGGAGGTCAGGCTTGAGGAGACCCAGTACTTC
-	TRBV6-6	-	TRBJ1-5	CASSFIGDSNQPQHF	TGTGCCAGCAGTTTTATCGGGGATAGCAATCAGCCCCAGCATTTT
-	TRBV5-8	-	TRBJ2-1	CASSFVRISSYNEQFF	TGTGCCAGCAGCTTCGTCAGGATAAGCTCCTACAATGAGCAGTTCTTC
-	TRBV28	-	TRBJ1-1	CASSATVEAFF	TGTGCCAGCAGTGCGACAGTAGAAGCTTTCTTT
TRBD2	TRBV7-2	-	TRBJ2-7	CASSSGLAGTYEQYF	TGTGCCAGCAGCTCCGGACTAGCGGGAACCTACGAGCAGTACTTC
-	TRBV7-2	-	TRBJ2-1	CASSFSVGAGEQFF	TGTGCCAGCAGCTTTTCAGTTGGGGCGGGGGAGCAGTTCTTC
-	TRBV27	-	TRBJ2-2	CASRQGTNTGELFF	TGTGCCAGCAGGCAGGGCACGAACACCGGGGAGCTGTTTTTT
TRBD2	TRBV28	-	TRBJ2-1	CASSLLLAETVF	TGTGCCAGCAGTTTATTACTAGCGGAGACCGTCTTC
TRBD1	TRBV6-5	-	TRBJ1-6	CASSYSGTGATLALHF	TGTGCCAGCAGTTACTCCGGGACAGGGGCCACTTTGGCCCTCCACTTT
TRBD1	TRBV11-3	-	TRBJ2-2	CASRFEGASGELFF	TGTGCCAGCAGGTTCGAGGGGGCGAGCGGGGAGCTGTTTTTT
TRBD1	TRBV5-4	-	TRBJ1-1	CASTPFAGTGTLNTEAFF	TGTGCCAGCACTCCTTTCGCCGGGACAGGGACTTTGAACACTGAAGCTTTCTTT
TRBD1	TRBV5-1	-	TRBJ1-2	CASSPSRQGDNYGYTF	TGCGCCAGCAGCCCTAGCCGACAGGGGGATAACTATGGCTACACCTTC
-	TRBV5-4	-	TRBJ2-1	CASSLGNRYNEQFF	TGTGCCAGCAGCTTGGGTAACAGGTACAATGAGCAGTTCTTC
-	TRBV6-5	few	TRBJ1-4	CASSKRGGNEKLFF	TGTGCCAGCAGTAAACGGGGTGGGAATGAAAAACTGTTTTTT
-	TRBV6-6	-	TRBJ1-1	CASSVDSWNTEAFF	TGTGCCAGCAGCGTGGACAGCTGGAACACTGAAGCTTTCTTT
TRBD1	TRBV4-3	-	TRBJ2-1	CASSREPGQYYNEQFF	TGCGCCAGCAGCCGGGAACCGGGACAGTACTACAATGAGCAGTTCTTC
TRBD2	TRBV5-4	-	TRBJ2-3	CASSDLAGVADTQYF	TGTGCCAGCAGCGATCTAGCGGGAGTTGCGGATACGCAGTATTTT